The 5 T cell receptor beta chains below all came from one sample that was sequenced in a study of blood T cells in healthy people across ages. Primed by a sample-barcoded 5' primer and a J-beta primer mix, a second PCR proceeded for about 7 to 11 cycles. In TCRdb, the 5' RACE reads were re-called with MiXCR into one record per CDR3 protein. The sample records 1,800,000 or so distinct CDR3 sequences, around 40% being singletons. Sequenced material: blood. These receptor sequences come from a human donor in good health.

This clonotype was seen more than once but under ten times. The chain is built from TRBV5-1 and TRBJ2-7, with TRBD1 matching 7 bases. The CDR3 extends over 14 amino acids. V trimming: 7 bases; J trimming: 6 bases; junction bases outside the gene matches: 13. The germline CDR1 and CDR2 sequences are SGHRS and YFSETQ. The CDR3 DNA reads TGCGCCAGCCATGACACAGGGGACCCTCCCGAGCAGTACTTC. This gives the protein CASHDTGDPPEQYF.

The V and J genes are TRBV12-3 or TRBV12-4 and TRBJ1-5; D is perhaps TRBD1 (6 bases). This CDR3 has 15 amino acids. Trimming took 2 bases from V and 5 from J, leaving 13 bases between them. CDR3 nucleotides: TGTGCCAGCAGTTTACTACAGGGTTCTCATCAGCCCCAGCATTTT. Translated, it gives CASSLLQGSHQPQHF.

The rearrangement uses TRBV27 and TRBJ2-3, with 12 positions matching TRBD2. The length of the CDR3 is 16 residues. V lost 6 bases and J lost 5; bases outside the gene matches: 9. Germline V gives CDR1 MNHEY, CDR2 SMNVEV (reference sequence). CDR3 amino acids: CASRTLAGGRVDTQYF. CDR3 bases: TGTGCCAGCAGAACACTAGCGGGGGGACGGGTAGATACGCAGTATTTT.

The rearrangement joins TRBV11-1 to TRBJ2-5, with a possible D match to TRBD1 (5 bases). The J call may be incorrect, as the DNA end agrees better with TRBJ2-7. The germline CDR1 and CDR2 sequences are SGHAT and FQDESV (reference sequence). This CDR3 has 14 amino acids. The CDR3 here is CASSPRVLSHEQYF. CDR3 bases: TGTGCCAGCAGCCCCAGGGTCCTTTCTCACGAGCAGTACTTC.

The CDR3 DNA reads as TGCAGCGTTGAGGTAGGGGGTATGGACAATGAGCAGTTCTTC. Amino acids: CSVEVGGMDNEQFF. The chain couples TRBV29-1 to TRBJ2-1, with D maybe TRBD1 (6 bases). Germline loops: CDR1 SQVTM, CDR2 ANQGSEA. The V end was cut by 3 bases, the J end by 5 bases, with 14 bases between. The CDR3 sequence is 14 residues long.